Presented here are 27 T cell receptor beta chains from one specimen sequenced in a study of T cell responses to AZD1222 COVID-19 vaccine (dated by TCRdb to 2020 to 2022). The time point tag for this specimen amounts to: about 28 days (+/-7) after the second vaccine dose. Library construction relied on the immunoSEQ multiplex PCR assay. The source is immuneACCESS, and TCRdb retained only in-frame sequences with V and J called. Part of the clones is not carried over; for the studies checked, unresolved V genes explain less than half of this, and the remainder is unexplained. The sample data list 100,000 to 130,000 clones, and 70% to 90% of these were observed just once. Of the sample, around 5% falls within the top ten clones. This specimen was peripheral blood, taken 28 days after the second AZD1222 dose. The source of these receptors is an adult who received the AZD1222 COVID-19 vaccine.

J is TRBJ1-3 and V is TRBV10-3, with D unclear. The CDR3 has 17 residues. V lost 8 bases and J 9 bases, leaving 29 bases between the germline ends. The V gene's germline CDR1 is ENHRY and CDR2 SYGVKD. CDR3 protein: CAIESSKSLAKRGTIYF. The CDR3 DNA reads TGTGCCATCGAGAGCAGTAAATCATTGGCGAAACGGGGCACCATATATTTT.

This clone has a single count. J is TRBJ1-2 and V is TRBV12-3 or TRBV12-4, with no clear D. The CDR3 contains 11 residues. The CDR3 sequence: CAAVGFGGYTF. The CDR3 DNA reads TGTGCAGCGGTCGGATTCGGGGGCTACACCTTC.

This chain connects TRBV3-1 (or the pseudogene TRBV3-2) to TRBJ1-4; 7 bases fit TRBD1. With 2 bases clipped from V and 4 bases from J, the junction kept 4 bases outside the gene matches. The germline V gene encodes CDR1 LGHDT and CDR2 YNNKEL (reference sequence). The CDR3 is made up of 15 amino acids. The CDR3 reads CASSQRQGFNEKLFF. The CDR3 DNA reads TGTGCCAGCAGCCAAAGACAGGGCTTTAATGAAAAACTGTTTTTT.

V gene TRBV27 combines with J gene TRBJ1-2, with TRBD1 identical over 7 bases. V dropped 7 bases and J dropped 4; count of bases not matched to a gene: 3. CDR3 length equals 12 residues. Germline V lookup: CDR1 MNHEY, CDR2 SMNVEV (reference sequence). The CDR3 DNA is TGTGCCAGCAAGGGGGCCGGCTATGGCTACACCTTC. It codes for CASKGAGYGYTF.

This chain links TRBV28 with TRBJ2-1; TRBD1 matches at 10 bases. Germline CDR1 reads MDHEN; CDR2 reads SYDVKM. The CDR3 is 15 residues long. Trimming at V came to 8 bases and at J to 7 bases, leaving 11 bases not matched to a gene. Here the CDR3 reads CASPGPGTGVNEQFF. The DNA of the CDR3 is TGTGCCAGCCCTGGACCCGGGACAGGGGTAAATGAGCAGTTCTTC.

The chain couples TRBV6-6 to TRBJ1-4; 8 nucleotides match TRBD1. The CDR3 extends over 16 amino acids. Per germline, CDR1 MNHNY and CDR2 SVGAGI (reference sequence). Germline trimming cut 0 bases from V and 3 bases from J; bases unmatched to any gene: 3. The CDR3 coding sequence is TGTGCCAGCAGTTACTCCCAGGGGGCTGCTAATGAAAAACTGTTTTTT. Protein: CASSYSQGAANEKLFF.

This chain joins TRBV2 and TRBJ2-2; TRBD2 is a possible D gene (5 bases). The CDR3 is made up of 14 amino acids. The germline V and J ends were trimmed by 6 bases and 0 bases, with 8 bases remaining between them. Germline V CDR1 and CDR2: SNHLY, FYNNEI. CDR3 sequence: CASSPGTNTGELFF. The CDR3 DNA reads TGTGCCAGCAGCCCCGGGACGAACACCGGGGAGCTGTTTTTT.

V gene TRBV7-2 combines with J gene TRBJ1-1; the D gene is possibly TRBD1 (5 bases). Germline assignment: CDR1 SGHTA and CDR2 FQGNSA. V lost 5 bases, J lost 0 bases, and 10 bases lay in between. The CDR3 is 14 amino acids. CDR3 sequence (DNA): TGTGCCAGCAGCGTGACAGATCTGAACACTGAAGCTTTCTTT. It is translated as CASSVTDLNTEAFF.

This chain joins TRBV7-9 and TRBJ1-2; TRBD1 aligns across 7 bases. Unmatched junction bases numbered 9, after V lost 11 bases and J lost 6 bases. The CDR3 runs 12 residues. Germline CDR1 SEHNR, CDR2 FQNEAQ (reference sequence). CDR3: CAGTGTEDGYTF. The CDR3 DNA sequence: TGTGCCGGAACCGGGACAGAGGATGGCTACACCTTC.

The V call is TRBV3-1 (or the pseudogene TRBV3-2), the J call TRBJ1-4; D call uncertain. Germline loops: CDR1 LGHDT, CDR2 YNNKEL (reference sequence). This CDR3 spans 14 amino acids. Deletions cut 0 bases from V and 5 bases from J, with 7 bases between. The CDR3 is CASSQDTLNEKLFF. The CDR3 DNA is TGTGCCAGCAGCCAAGATACACTGAATGAAAAACTGTTTTTT.

The chain joins TRBV7-5 to TRBJ1-5. TRBV7-5 is a known pseudogene. This CDR3 comprises 22 residues. Written as DNA, the CDR3 is TGTGCCAGAAGCAGCCAGGTAGGGAGGTTTCCAACCCTAGTGGAAAGCAATCAGCCCCAGCATTTT. Translated, it gives CARSSQVGRFPTLVESNQPQHF.

This chain joins TRBV7-5 and TRBJ1-1. TRBV7-5 is described as a pseudogene. The CDR3 loop spans 13 amino acids. In DNA form, the CDR3 reads TGTGTCAGAAGCCAGACGGGCGGCACTGAAGCTTTCTTT. This gives the protein CVRSQTGGTEAFF.

V and J are TRBV30 and TRBJ2-3; D remains ambiguous. The V end was cut by 6 bases, the J end by 5 bases, with 3 bases between. Germline values: CDR1 GTSNPN, CDR2 SVGIG (reference sequence). This CDR3 has 9 residues. The CDR3 DNA is TGTGCCTGTGGAGATACGCAGTATTTT. It codes for CACGDTQYF.

This chain connects TRBV24-1 to TRBJ1-1, with D unclear. Trimming shortened V by 3 bases and J by 1 base, and 5 bases separated the two germline ends. Germline V gene lookup returns CDR1 KGHDR and CDR2 SFDVKD. The CDR3 covers 13 residues. In nucleotides, the CDR3 is TGTGCCACCAGTGATGCAGGGAACACTGAAGCTTTCTTT. Translating it yields CATSDAGNTEAFF.

The CDR3 DNA follows: TGTGCCAGCACTCCGGACAGGAGGGGTTCACCCCTCCACTTT. Translating it yields CASTPDRRGSPLHF. The chain has TRBV6-6 and TRBJ1-6, with 7 bases identical to TRBD1. Germline V gene data show CDR1 as MNHNY and CDR2 as SVGAGI (reference sequence). The CDR3 sequence is 14 residues long. Trimming cost V 7 bases and J 9 bases; bases outside gene matches: 9.

The chain is built from TRBV15 and TRBJ2-7; D unclear. Germline CDR1 is LNHNV and CDR2 is YYDKDF (reference sequence). The CDR3 loop spans 14 amino acids. Deletions cut 1 base from V and 0 bases from J, with 7 bases between. CDR3 loop: CATSRGTASYEQYF. In nucleotides, the CDR3 is TGTGCCACCAGCAGAGGGACGGCCTCCTACGAGCAGTACTTC.

The chain employs TRBV6-1 and TRBJ2-5; 9 bases agree with TRBD1. CDR3 length: 15 amino acids. The ends lost 1 base at V and 5 bases at J; junction bases unmatched: 5. Germline V gives CDR1 MNHNS, CDR2 SASEGT. CDR3 sequence (DNA): TGTGCCAGCAGTGAAGACAGGGACAGGGCGGAGACCCAGTACTTC. It yields the protein CASSEDRDRAETQYF.

This chain joins TRBV10-3 and TRBJ2-3; 9 nucleotides align to TRBD1. Germline V CDR1 and CDR2: ENHRY, SYGVKD. This CDR3 is built from 15 residues. Trimming took 5 bases from V and 3 from J; bases not matched to a gene: 6. The CDR3 loop is CAISMGTGPTDTQYF. The CDR3, as DNA: TGTGCCATCAGTATGGGGACAGGGCCTACAGATACGCAGTATTTT.

The rearrangement joins TRBV5-1 to TRBJ1-1; D is perhaps TRBD1 (6 bases). This CDR3 region has 15 residues. Trimming removed 2 bases from V and 0 bases from J, with 11 bases in between. Germline CDR1 SGHRS, CDR2 YFSETQ. The CDR3 DNA is TGCGCCAGCAGCTTCGGAACAGGGATGAACACTGAAGCTTTCTTT. This gives the protein CASSFGTGMNTEAFF.

J is TRBJ2-7 and V is TRBV5-4; D tentatively fits TRBD1 or TRBD2 (5 bases each). V was pared by 0 bases and J by 5 bases, with 21 bases between. The V gene's germline CDR1 is SGHNT and CDR2 YYREEE (reference sequence). The CDR3 covers 17 residues. The chain's CDR3 is CASSLGAPGDVGHEQYF. Here the CDR3 DNA reads TGTGCCAGCAGCTTGGGGGCCCCCGGGGACGTAGGCCACGAGCAGTACTTC. The full variable domain, rest sourced from reference TRBV5-4 and TRBJ2-7, is ETGVTQSPTHLIKTRGQQVTLRCSSQSGHNTVSWYQQALGQGPQFIFQYYREEENGRGNFPPRFSGLQFPNYSSELNVNALELDDSALYLCASSLGAPGDVGHEQYFGPGTRLTVT.

This chain uses TRBV28 with TRBJ2-3; D unresolved. This CDR3 contains 12 residues. V was cut by 6 bases and J by 8 bases, with 12 bases left in between. Germline CDR1 and CDR2: MDHEN and SYDVKM. For the CDR3, the DNA is TGTGCCAGCAGCCTACAGTCAGGTACGCAGTATTTT. Translated: CASSLQSGTQYF.

Only a few counts were recorded for this clone. The chain employs TRBV4-3 and TRBJ2-3, with 8 bases lining up with TRBD1. The CDR3 runs to 16 residues. V lost 0 bases to trimming and J lost 2 bases; unmatched junction nucleotides: 4. Germline loops: CDR1 LGHNA, CDR2 YSLEER. CDR3 in amino acids: CASSQDTGGYTDTQYF. CDR3 bases: TGCGCCAGCAGCCAAGACACAGGGGGATACACAGATACGCAGTATTTT.

The chain carries TRBV27 and TRBJ1-6; no definite D call. Germline loops: CDR1 MNHEY, CDR2 SMNVEV (reference sequence). This CDR3 spans 13 amino acids. Deletions cut 3 bases from V and 7 bases from J, with 7 bases between. The CDR3 here is CASSLGRNSPLHF. In nucleotides, the CDR3 is TGTGCCAGCAGTTTGGGGAGAAATTCACCCCTCCACTTT.

This clone was detected once. CDR3 sequence: CASSARTGTGRSPLHF. In nucleotides, the CDR3 is TGTGCCAGCAGCGCAAGAACTGGGACAGGACGGTCACCCCTCCACTTT. The rearrangement joins TRBV9 to TRBJ1-6; 8 bases map to TRBD1. This CDR3 comprises 16 residues. J gave up 10 bases and V 3 bases, and 12 bases lay outside the gene matches. Germline CDR1 is SGDLS and CDR2 is YYNGEE.

The chain is built from TRBV27 and TRBJ1-5; D is ambiguous. CDR1 MNHEY and CDR2 SMNVEV come from the germline V gene (reference sequence). CDR3 size: 13 residues. Trimming removed 8 bases at V and 3 bases at J, with 11 bases between. CDR3 residues: CASRVGLNQPQHF. The CDR3 coding sequence is TGTGCCAGCCGGGTCGGACTCAATCAGCCCCAGCATTTT.

The V call is TRBV18, the J call TRBJ2-7, with D perhaps matching TRBD2 (5 bases). This CDR3 is 16 amino acids long. V was clipped by 3 bases and J by 1 base, with 16 bases between them. The germline CDR1 and CDR2 sequences are KGHSH and LQKENI. This CDR3 is CASSPTGRGASYEQYF. CDR3 in DNA: TGTGCCAGCTCACCTACCGGTCGGGGAGCGTCCTACGAGCAGTACTTC. The full variable domain, completed using reference TRBV18 and TRBJ2-7, is NAGVMQNPRHLVRRRGQEARLRCSPMKGHSHVYWYRQLPEEGLKFMVYLQKENIIDESGMPKERFSAEFPKEGPSILRIQQVVRGDSAAYFCASSPTGRGASYEQYFGPGTRLTVT.

The rearrangement links TRBV10-3 to TRBJ2-5, with TRBD2 matching 10 bases. The germline V gene has CDR1 ENHRY and CDR2 SYGVKD. V was clipped by 8 bases and J by 3 bases; unmatched bases: 3. CDR3 length: 13 amino acids. The CDR3, as DNA: TGTGCCATCTCCCTAGCGGGAGAAGAGACCCAGTACTTC. This sequence encodes CAISLAGEETQYF.